The entry below describes one TCR beta chain. The data were taken from a study of blood T cell repertoires in COVID-19. Background on the study: T cells, B-cell-depleted T cells, or PBMCs provided the cDNA or gDNA that served as material.

The CDR3 covers 14 residues. How the authors handled the data: Estimates of nucleated cell counts were drawn from the amplification of reference gene primers. Sequenced by immunoSEQ multiplex PCR; TCRdb stores in-frame clones only, minus some. D and trimming were read from the DNA, whereas the V and J calls and clone size are those reported in that table. The sample holds fewer than 200,000 clones; about 86% are singletons and the top ten take approximately 4%. The sequence came from a woman aged 45-60 years in a cohort exposed to, infected with or recovered from COVID-19 (not recorded which). V and J are TRBV21-1 and TRBJ2-1; the table's TRBD2 call for D was not verified on the DNA. TRBV21-1 has pseudogene status. Sequencing was done on a sample of PBMCs or T cells enriched from blood (not recorded which). CDR3 amino acids: CASTSGPFYNEQFF. CDR3 nucleotide sequence: TGTGCCAGCACTAGCGGGCCCTTCTACAATGAGCAGTTCTTC.